This T cell receptor (beta chain) originates from a study of blood T cell repertoires in COVID-19. Study at large: In each case, the material was cDNA or gDNA derived from T cells, B-cell-depleted T cells, or PBMCs.

The V segment lost 4 bases and the J segment 4 bases; nucleotides outside the gene matches: 3. Germline CDR1 SGHAT, CDR2 FQNNGV. The CDR3 is made up of 15 amino acids. In the study's own analysis: Estimation of nucleated cell counts was performed using reference gene primer amplification. Sequenced by immunoSEQ multiplex PCR; TCRdb stores in-frame clones only, minus some. The D gene and trimming were derived from the DNA, and the V and J assignments and clone size from that table. The sample holds a few hundred thousand clones, approximately 85% seen once. Individuals drawn from 24 US areas were about 18 to 100 years old. Which cohort a participant joined came from the clinical history participants gave.

The sequence came from a woman aged 25 to 39 who had recovered from COVID-19. Specimen: PBMCs or T cells enriched from blood (not recorded which). The V call is TRBV11-2, the J call TRBJ2-1; 11 bases are shared with TRBD1. The CDR3 DNA sequence: TGTGCCAGCAGCTCCGGACAGGGGGCATACAATGAGCAGTTCTTC. Translation: CASSSGQGAYNEQFF.